One and the same sample provided the 8 T cell receptor beta chains below, sequenced in a study of lymphopenia after photon versus proton radiotherapy. TCRdb's copy holds only in-frame clones and misses some; the assay was immunoSEQ multiplex PCR. The data show fewer than 35,000 clones, 89% seen once. The sequencing used peripheral blood, collected from a patient treated with proton-based radiotherapy. These receptors all come from a woman in her 70s with pancreatic cancer. Some clones in this sample may be carry-over from other donors' samples.

This chain joins TRBV28 and TRBJ1-1; D not resolved. The CDR3 totals 12 residues. Germline-derived CDR1 and CDR2 are MDHEN and SYDVKM. Trimming took 1 base from V and 4 from J, leaving 4 bases between them. CDR3 in amino acids: CASSLYVTEAFF. The DNA for the CDR3 is TGTGCCAGCAGTTTATACGTCACTGAAGCTTTCTTT.

The genes are TRBV28 and TRBJ2-7; TRBD2 agrees at 14 bases. V shed 5 bases, J shed 4 bases, and the junction held 13 bases outside the gene matches. Looked up from germline, CDR1 is MDHEN and CDR2 is SYDVKM. The CDR3 spans 18 residues. The CDR3 here is CASSPPGGLAGVSYEQYF. CDR3 nucleotides: TGTGCCAGCAGTCCCCCCGGGGGACTAGCGGGAGTTTCGTACGAGCAGTACTTC. Combining the CDR3 with reference TRBV28 and TRBJ2-7 gives the whole variable domain DVKVTQSSRYLVKRTGEKVFLECVQDMDHENMFWYRQDPGLGLRLIYFSYDVKMKEKGDIPEGYSVSREKKERFSLILESASTNQTSMYLCASSPPGGLAGVSYEQYFGPGTRLTVT.

The chain employs TRBV15 and TRBJ1-4; D gene uncertain. Trimming pared 0 bases from V and 5 bases from J, leaving 13 bases between. This CDR3 region has 16 residues. Per germline, CDR1 LNHNV and CDR2 YYDKDF (reference sequence). The CDR3 region has the DNA TGTGCCACCAGCAGAGATGATCGGCAGGCGAATGAAAAACTGTTTTTT. This codes for CATSRDDRQANEKLFF.

The V and J genes are TRBV18 and TRBJ2-4, with D hard to call. This CDR3 is 16 amino acids long. Germline V gene lookup returns CDR1 KGHSH and CDR2 LQKENI. With 0 bases removed from V and 0 bases from J, the gap between germline ends came to 9 bases. CDR3 residues: CASSPPRVGAKNIQYF. Here the CDR3 DNA reads TGTGCCAGCTCACCACCCCGGGTGGGAGCCAAAAACATTCAGTACTTC.

This clone was observed a handful of times. The V call is TRBV10-1, the J call TRBJ2-4, with D unclear. CDR3 length: 13 amino acids. The germline gives CDR1 WNHNN, CDR2 SYGVQD (reference sequence). Trimming took off 0 bases at V and 2 bases at J, with 2 bases between the two ends. The CDR3 loop reads CASSESTKNIQYF. The DNA for the CDR3 is TGCGCCAGCAGTGAGTCGACCAAAAACATTCAGTACTTC.

The genes are TRBV13 and TRBJ2-1; D remains ambiguous. The germline V gene encodes CDR1 PRHDT and CDR2 FYEKMQ (reference sequence). V was shortened by 5 bases and J by 7 bases, with 12 bases between the two germline ends. The CDR3 has 13 amino acids. CDR3 in DNA: TGTGCCAGCAGCCCAGGACGACCGAATGAGCAGTTCTTC. As protein: CASSPGRPNEQFF.

This clone was counted a single time. V and J are TRBV28 and TRBJ2-7, with 10 bases that match TRBD2. Trimming at V came to 2 bases and at J to 7 bases, leaving 11 bases not matched to a gene. The CDR3 spans 16 residues. Germline V lookup: CDR1 MDHEN, CDR2 SYDVKM. The CDR3 DNA reads TGTGCCAGCAGTTTACTCTATCCTAGCGGGAGTGGTGAGCAGTACTTC. This codes for CASSLLYPSGSGEQYF.

The J gene is TRBJ1-1, the V gene TRBV5-1; the match to TRBD1 covers 7 bases. CDR1 and CDR2 (germline): SGHRS, YFSETQ. The length of the CDR3 is 16 residues. Trimming cost V 1 base and J 1 base; bases outside gene matches: 7. The CDR3 reads CASSLTPGQANTEAFF. The CDR3 bases are TGCGCCAGCAGCTTGACCCCAGGACAGGCGAACACTGAAGCTTTCTTT.